Each of the 23 T cell receptor beta chains below was sequenced from the same sample in a study of blood T cell repertoires in COVID-19. This table comes from immunoSEQ multiplex PCR, and its TCRdb copy is limited to in-frame clones, with some not included. The repertoire holds almost 400,000 clones, with over 85% as singletons. Sequences were obtained from PBMCs or T cells enriched from blood (not recorded which). The source is a woman aged 30 to 39 who had recovered from COVID-19.

The chain has TRBV2 and TRBJ2-1; D might be TRBD1 (5 bases). The CDR3 sequence is 15 residues long. Germline V lookup: CDR1 SNHLY, CDR2 FYNNEI. Trimming pared 5 bases from V and 1 base from J, leaving 12 bases between. DNA for the CDR3: TGTGCCAGCAGTCCACAGGCCTTTTCCTACAATGAGCAGTTCTTC. Protein: CASSPQAFSYNEQFF.

The J gene is TRBJ2-7, the V gene TRBV19; D is possibly TRBD1 (6 bases). The CDR3 is made up of 14 amino acids. Germline CDR1 and CDR2: LNHDA and SQIVND (reference sequence). Trimming stripped 5 bases from V and 1 base from J, with 12 bases between. The CDR3: CASSRRTASYEQYF. Written as DNA, the CDR3 is TGTGCCAGTAGTCGCCGGACAGCATCCTACGAGCAGTACTTC.

The chain couples TRBV6-5 to TRBJ1-1; D gene ambiguous. CDR1 and CDR2 (germline): MNHEY, SVGAGI. Trimming took 2 bases from V and 6 from J, leaving 7 bases between them. The CDR3 totals 12 residues. The CDR3 DNA follows: TGTGCCAGCAGTTACGCGCCCTCTGAAGCTTTCTTT. Its protein is CASSYAPSEAFF.

The DNA of the CDR3 is TGTGCCAGCAGCTTGGAACAGGGGATACACGAGCAGTACTTC. Encoded protein: CASSLEQGIHEQYF. V is TRBV5-6 and J is TRBJ2-7; 7 nucleotides agree with TRBD1. The CDR3 is 14 residues long. V trimming: 0 bases; J trimming: 5 bases; junction bases outside the gene matches: 5. Per germline, CDR1 SGHDT and CDR2 YYEEEE.

The rearrangement links TRBV27 to TRBJ2-2; D uncertain. The V end was cut by 4 bases, the J end by 0 bases, with 9 bases between. This CDR3 contains 15 residues. The germline V gene has CDR1 MNHEY and CDR2 SMNVEV (reference sequence). CDR3 sequence reads: CASSSMPANTGELFF. Here the CDR3 DNA reads TGTGCCAGCAGTTCGATGCCAGCGAACACCGGGGAGCTGTTTTTT.

J is TRBJ2-3 and V is TRBV30, with TRBD1 matching 12 bases. This CDR3 is 15 amino acids long. The trim removed 3 bases at V and 2 bases at J, leaving 3 bases unmatched. The germline CDR1 and CDR2 sequences are GTSNPN and SVGIG (reference sequence). The CDR3 bases are TGTGCCTGGAGCGGGACAGGGGGCTTCACAGATACGCAGTATTTT. It encodes CAWSGTGGFTDTQYF.

The chain has TRBV3-1 (or the pseudogene TRBV3-2) and TRBJ1-1; a possible D gene is TRBD1 (5 bases). Per the germline V gene, CDR1 is LGHDT and CDR2 is YNNKEL (reference sequence). The germline V and J ends were trimmed by 4 bases and 7 bases, with 22 bases remaining between them. The CDR3 consists of 16 residues. CDR3 sequence: CASSRRAGEGLGEAFF. The CDR3 DNA is TGTGCCAGCAGCCGCAGGGCGGGGGAGGGGCTAGGTGAAGCTTTCTTT.

This chain connects TRBV7-8 to TRBJ2-3, with 7 nucleotides matching TRBD2. Germline assignment: CDR1 SGHVS and CDR2 FQNEAQ. With 1 base clipped from V and 8 bases from J, the junction kept 9 bases outside the gene matches. This CDR3 is built from 15 residues. The CDR3 region is CASSLVSSGKLTQYF. CDR3 DNA sequence: TGTGCCAGCAGCTTAGTTTCTAGCGGTAAACTTACGCAGTATTTT.

The rearrangement links TRBV12-3 or TRBV12-4 to TRBJ1-2, with D perhaps TRBD1 (6 bases). V shed 7 bases and J shed 8 bases, with 14 bases lying between them. This CDR3 contains 12 residues. CDR3 nucleotides: TGTGCCAGCACCAAACAGGGACGGGGCTACACCTTC. Translated: CASTKQGRGYTF.

This rearrangement joins TRBV19 to TRBJ1-3; D ambiguous. The V end was cut by 4 bases, the J end by 5 bases, with 6 bases between. The CDR3 extends over 12 amino acids. In germline, CDR1 is LNHDA, CDR2 SQIVND (reference sequence). The CDR3 DNA reads TGTGCCAGTAGTACCAACAGAAACACCATATATTTT. This translates into CASSTNRNTIYF.

The V and J genes are TRBV3-1 (or the pseudogene TRBV3-2) and TRBJ2-5; D call uncertain. The CDR3 loop spans 11 amino acids. CDR1 and CDR2 from the germline V gene are LGHDT and YNNKEL (reference sequence). V lost 0 bases, J lost 7 bases, and 3 bases lay in between. The CDR3 DNA sequence: TGTGCCAGCAGCCAAGACCTGACCCAGTACTTC. Protein product: CASSQDLTQYF.

This chain links TRBV3-1 (or the pseudogene TRBV3-2) with TRBJ1-6, with D hard to call. CDR3 length equals 15 residues. Trimming removed 3 bases from V and 0 bases from J, with 6 bases in between. Germline CDR1 is LGHDT and CDR2 is YNNKEL (reference sequence). The CDR3 protein is CASSHSGSYNSPLHF. The DNA for the CDR3 is TGTGCCAGCAGCCACTCGGGCTCCTATAATTCACCCCTCCACTTT.

This rearrangement joins TRBV13 to TRBJ1-1; D not certain. Germline lookup yields CDR1 PRHDT and CDR2 FYEKMQ (reference sequence). V was pared by 6 bases and J by 4 bases, with 21 bases between. This CDR3 spans 16 amino acids. The CDR3 nucleotides read TGTGCCAGCAGTCAAATCTCTAAAGCGACTCCCACTGAAGCTTTCTTT. This encodes CASSQISKATPTEAFF. The full variable domain, its missing parts supplied by reference TRBV13 and TRBJ1-1, is AAGVIQSPRHLIKEKRETATLKCYPIPRHDTVYWYQQGPGQDPQFLISFYEKMQSDKGSIPDRFSAQQFSDYHSELNMSSLELGDSALYFCASSQISKATPTEAFFGQGTRLTVV.

This chain connects TRBV5-1 to TRBJ2-1; D possibly corresponds to TRBD1 (5 bases). The V and J ends lost 1 base and 0 bases respectively, with 8 bases between them. The CDR3 is 15 amino acids. Germline CDR1 SGHRS, CDR2 YFSETQ. DNA of the CDR3: TGCGCCAGCAGCTTGTACCAGGGCTCCTACAATGAGCAGTTCTTC. It is translated as CASSLYQGSYNEQFF.

The rearrangement uses TRBV9 and TRBJ2-1; 8 bases align to TRBD1. The V and J ends lost 2 bases and 7 bases, in that order; junction bases with no gene match: 8. The CDR3 extends over 15 amino acids. Per germline, CDR1 SGDLS and CDR2 YYNGEE. CDR3: CASSVRTGLLNEQFF. The CDR3 DNA follows: TGTGCCAGCAGCGTCCGGACAGGGTTGTTGAATGAGCAGTTCTTC.

The CDR3, as DNA: TGTGCCAGCAGCTTAGCACAGAACTACAATGAGCAGTTCTTC. Translation: CASSLAQNYNEQFF. V usage is TRBV11-1 and J usage is TRBJ2-1; D is undetermined. V shed 0 bases and J shed 3 bases, with 6 bases lying between them. CDR3 length: 14 amino acids. From germline, CDR1 is SGHAT and CDR2 FQDESV (reference sequence).

The chain carries TRBV25-1 and TRBJ2-2; tentative D call: TRBD2 (5 bases). With 5 bases removed from V and 8 bases from J, the gap between germline ends came to 15 bases. Germline V gives CDR1 MGHDK, CDR2 SYGVNS. The CDR3 sequence is 14 residues long. The CDR3 DNA reads as TGTGCCAGCAGTATACGAGGGCACCTAGGGGAGCTGTTTTTT. Its translation: CASSIRGHLGELFF. Full variable domain (rest looked up from reference TRBV25-1 and TRBJ2-2): EADIYQTPRYLVIGTGKKITLECSQTMGHDKMYWYQQDPGMELHLIHYSYGVNSTEKGDLSSESTVSRIRTEHFPLTLESARPSHTSQYLCASSIRGHLGELFFGEGSRLTVL.

In DNA form, the CDR3 reads TGTGCCAGCTCACCACTAGCAGGCTTGGGACAAAACACCATATATTTT. Its protein is CASSPLAGLGQNTIYF. The chain carries TRBV18 and TRBJ1-3, with D perhaps TRBD1 (6 bases). The V and J ends lost 1 base and 6 bases respectively, with 16 bases between them. Germline loops: CDR1 KGHSH, CDR2 LQKENI. This CDR3 contains 16 residues. Together with reference TRBV18 and TRBJ1-3, the CDR3 gives the full variable domain: NAGVMQNPRHLVRRRGQEARLRCSPMKGHSHVYWYRQLPEEGLKFMVYLQKENIIDESGMPKERFSAEFPKEGPSILRIQQVVRGDSAAYFCASSPLAGLGQNTIYFGEGSWLTVV.

This chain links TRBV12-3 or TRBV12-4 with TRBJ2-7; D gene uncertain. This CDR3 region has 13 residues. V gave up 3 bases and J gave up 0 bases, with 6 bases separating them. The CDR3: CASSLVSSYEQYF. The CDR3 DNA follows: TGTGCCAGCAGTTTGGTGAGCTCCTACGAGCAGTACTTC.

Concerning this clone itself: The sample has other DNA sequences that encode this CDR3 too. The chain has TRBV3-1 (or the pseudogene TRBV3-2) and TRBJ1-1; D gene unclear. The CDR3 has 11 residues. Germline CDR1 reads LGHDT; CDR2 reads YNNKEL (reference sequence). The V end lost 3 bases, the J end lost 11 bases, and 10 bases lay between the germline ends. CDR3 sequence (DNA): TGTGCCAGCAGCCAGGGAGTCGGGGCTTTCTTT. It codes for CASSQGVGAFF.

A few counts support this clone. This CDR3 is CASSDSTGLPEKLFF. The CDR3 DNA follows: TGTGCCAGCAGTGACTCGACAGGCCTTCCTGAAAAACTGTTTTTT. J is TRBJ1-4 and V is TRBV6-4, with D maybe TRBD1 (6 bases). Trimming pared 0 bases from V and 7 bases from J, leaving 12 bases between. The CDR3 is 15 residues long. The V gene's germline CDR1 is MRHNA and CDR2 SNTAGT.

This clone was found once. The rearrangement uses TRBV30 and TRBJ2-3, with D tentatively TRBD2 (6 bases). CDR3 length: 19 amino acids. CDR1 is GTSNPN, CDR2 SVGIG, per germline (reference sequence). V lost 7 bases and J lost 1, with 30 bases in between. The CDR3 protein is CAFTMTRFFTRFRTDTQYF. The CDR3 bases are TGTGCCTTCACAATGACTAGATTTTTTACTCGCTTTCGCACAGATACGCAGTATTTT.

V and J are TRBV6-5 and TRBJ2-5; maybe TRBD2 (6 bases). The CDR3 has 16 residues. Germline V CDR1 and CDR2: MNHEY, SVGAGI. Trimming stripped 4 bases from V and 4 bases from J, with 19 bases between. CDR3 sequence reads: CASSSFGGSGLETQYF. CDR3 nucleotide sequence: TGTGCCAGCAGTTCCTTTGGGGGAAGCGGGCTAGAGACCCAGTACTTC.